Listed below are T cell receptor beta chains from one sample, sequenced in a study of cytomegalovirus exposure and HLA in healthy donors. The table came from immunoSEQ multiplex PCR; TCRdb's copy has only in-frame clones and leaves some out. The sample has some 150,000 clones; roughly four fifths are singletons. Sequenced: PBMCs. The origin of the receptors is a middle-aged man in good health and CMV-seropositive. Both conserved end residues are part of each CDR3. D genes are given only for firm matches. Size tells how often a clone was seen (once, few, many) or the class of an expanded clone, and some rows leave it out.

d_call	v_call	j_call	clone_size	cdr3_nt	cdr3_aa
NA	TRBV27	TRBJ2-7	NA	TGTGCCAGCAGTTATTTGGCACCACCCTACGAGCAGTACTTC	CASSYLAPPYEQYF
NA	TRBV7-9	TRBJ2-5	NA	TGTGCCAGCAGCCTGCCACCGGTTGAGACCCAGTACTTC	CASSLPPVETQYF
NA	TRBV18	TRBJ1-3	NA	TGTGCCAGCTCACCCCCGAGCGGAAACACCATATATTTT	CASSPPSGNTIYF
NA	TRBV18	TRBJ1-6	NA	TGTGCCAGCTCACCAGACGGGGTTAAATCACCCCTCCACTTT	CASSPDGVKSPLHF
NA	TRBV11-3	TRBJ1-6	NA	TGTGCCAGCAGCTTAGACGGGTCTTCACCCCTCCACTTT	CASSLDGSSPLHF
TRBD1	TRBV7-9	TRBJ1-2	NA	TGTGCCAGCAGCTTACAAACAGGGGGACGAGGCTACACCTTC	CASSLQTGGRGYTF
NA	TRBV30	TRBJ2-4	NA	TGTGCCTGGAGTGGCGGTCAACTAGCCAAAAACATTCAGTACTTC	CAWSGGQLAKNIQYF
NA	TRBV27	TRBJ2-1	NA	TGTGCCAGCAGTTTATCCCGGAGTCACAGGGAGCAGTTCTTC	CASSLSRSHREQFF
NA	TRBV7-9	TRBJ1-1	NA	TGTTCCAGCAGCTTAGAGGCGGGGGCTGAAGCTTTCTTT	CSSSLEAGAEAFF
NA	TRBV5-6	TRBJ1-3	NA	TGTGCCAGCAGGTCGGGTGGAAACACCATATATTTT	CASRSGGNTIYF
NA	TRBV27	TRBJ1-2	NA	TGTGCCAGCAGCCGCAGGGGTGGGTTAAATGGCTACACCTTC	CASSRRGGLNGYTF
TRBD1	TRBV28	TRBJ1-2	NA	TGTGCCAGCAGTTCGGGACAGGCCCTTTGGGATGGCTACACCTTC	CASSSGQALWDGYTF
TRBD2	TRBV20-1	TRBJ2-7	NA	TGCAGCGGACGGGAGGGCTACGAGCAGTACTTC	CSGREGYEQYF
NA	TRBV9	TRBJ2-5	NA	TGTGCCAGCAGCGCTGGGGCATTGAAGACCCAGTACTTC	CASSAGALKTQYF
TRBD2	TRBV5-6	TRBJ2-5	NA	TGTGCCAGCAAACTAGCGGGAGAGGTCGGGACCCAGTACTTC	CASKLAGEVGTQYF
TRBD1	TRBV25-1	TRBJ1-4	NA	TGTGCCAGCAGTGACGGACAGGGTCGGGCTAATGAAAAACTGTTTTTT	CASSDGQGRANEKLFF
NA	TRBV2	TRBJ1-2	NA	TGTGCCAGCAGTGAAGCGCTTGGTTCCGGGGTTGGTGGCTACACCTTC	CASSEALGSGVGGYTF
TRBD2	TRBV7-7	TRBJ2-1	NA	TGTGCTAGCAGACCCGAAGGTAGCGGGAGCCAGGGTAGCTCCTACAATGAGCAGTTCTTC	CASRPEGSGSQGSSYNEQFF
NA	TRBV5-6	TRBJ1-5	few	TGTGCCAGCAGCCCCCGGACTGTGAATCAGCCCCAGCATTTT	CASSPRTVNQPQHF
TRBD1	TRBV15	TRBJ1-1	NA	TGTGCCACCAGCAGACGGACAGGGGGAAACACTGAAGCTTTCTTT	CATSRRTGGNTEAFF
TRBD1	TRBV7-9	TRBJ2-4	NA	TGTGCCAGCACCTTACAGGGGACCAAAAACATTCAGTACTTC	CASTLQGTKNIQYF
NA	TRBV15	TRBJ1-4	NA	TGTGCCACCAGCAGACTGAAGTCACAGGGTGATGAAAAACTGTTTTTT	CATSRLKSQGDEKLFF
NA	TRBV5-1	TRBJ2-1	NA	TGCGCCAGCAGCTTGGCTAGATACAATGAGCAGTTCTTC	CASSLARYNEQFF
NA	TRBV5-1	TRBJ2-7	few	TGCGCCAGCAGCTTGTGGGGCGGGGCGGCCTACGAGCAGTACTTC	CASSLWGGAAYEQYF
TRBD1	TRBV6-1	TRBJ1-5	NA	TGTGCCAGCAGAAGACAGGGGGCAGAGAGCCAGCCCCAGCATTTT	CASRRQGAESQPQHF
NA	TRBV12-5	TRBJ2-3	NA	TGTGCTAGTGGGCCAGGTTTTAGCACAGATACGCAGTATTTT	CASGPGFSTDTQYF
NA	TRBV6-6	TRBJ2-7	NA	TGTGCCACCGTAGGCCCGGGAAATAGGATTGGCGAGCAGTACTTC	CATVGPGNRIGEQYF
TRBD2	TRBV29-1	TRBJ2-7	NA	TGCAGCGTTGATGGGACTAGCGGGACCTACGAGCAGTACTTC	CSVDGTSGTYEQYF
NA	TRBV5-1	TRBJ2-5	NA	TGCGCCAGCAGCCCCAGGGGTCGAGAGACCCAGTACTTC	CASSPRGRETQYF
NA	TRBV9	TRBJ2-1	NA	TGTGCCAGCAGCGTAGCTACCGGGGGTGGGGCCCCCCACAATGAGCAGTTCTTC	CASSVATGGGAPHNEQFF
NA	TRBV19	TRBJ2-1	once	TGTGCCAGTGGGTACAGTAGTTACAATGAGCAGTTCTTC	CASGYSSYNEQFF
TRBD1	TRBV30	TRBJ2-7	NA	TGTGCCTGGAGTGTGGCGACAGGGGGCTACGAGCAGTACTTC	CAWSVATGGYEQYF
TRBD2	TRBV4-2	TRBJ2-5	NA	TGTGCCAGCAGCCAAGATCAGACGGGAGGGGGAGAGACCCAGTACTTC	CASSQDQTGGGETQYF
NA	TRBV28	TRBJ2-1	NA	TGTGCCAGCAGTTGGAGACCATACAATGAGCAGTTCTTC	CASSWRPYNEQFF
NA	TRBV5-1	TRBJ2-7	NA	TGCGCCAGCAGCTTGGGGCCCCGCCAGGGCGGCCACGAGCAGTACTTC	CASSLGPRQGGHEQYF
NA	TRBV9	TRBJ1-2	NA	TGTGCCAGCAGCGTAGGTGTTGGCGGCTTCACGTCTGGCTACACCTTC	CASSVGVGGFTSGYTF